Below, 16 T cell receptor beta chains from the same sample are listed, as sequenced in a study of T cells in tuberculosis. The time point here: new active TB diagnosis, blood taken before or within 7 days of starting treatment. Libraries were prepared by immunoSEQ multiplex PCR; TCRdb keeps only in-frame clonotypes and omits some of them. Of under 35,000 clones in the sample, 92% are singletons; the top ten hold roughly 7%. The specimen comprised PBMCs, sampled at tuberculosis diagnosis. Source of these receptors: an adult with tuberculosis. Some clones in this sample may be carry-over from other donors' samples.

This chain links TRBV15 with TRBJ1-3; 7 nucleotides agree with TRBD1. The germline V gene has CDR1 LNHNV and CDR2 YYDKDF (reference sequence). CDR3 length: 16 residues. The V and J ends lost 6 bases and 0 bases, in that order; junction bases with no gene match: 8. The CDR3 loop is CATRIDHRGSGNTIYF. The CDR3 bases are TGTGCCACCAGAATAGACCACAGGGGCTCTGGAAACACCATATATTTT.

The rearrangement joins TRBV2 to TRBJ2-3; TRBD1 is a possible D gene (5 bases). V shed 8 bases and J shed 2 bases, with 11 bases lying between them. The CDR3 consists of 13 residues. The germline V gene has CDR1 SNHLY and CDR2 FYNNEI. The CDR3 DNA sequence: TGTGCCAGCCGTAGGACACACACAGATACGCAGTATTTT. Protein product: CASRRTHTDTQYF.

V is TRBV5-5 and J is TRBJ2-4; 9 bases map to TRBD1. CDR1 SGHKS and CDR2 YYEKEE come from the germline V gene (reference sequence). The CDR3 loop spans 18 amino acids. V dropped 0 bases and J dropped 2; count of bases not matched to a gene: 9. The DNA of the CDR3 is TGTGCCAGCAGCTTGGATCCCGTGGACAGGGGAACCAAAAACATTCAGTACTTC. It encodes CASSLDPVDRGTKNIQYF. The complete variable domain, with remaining parts taken from reference TRBV5-5 and TRBJ2-4, reads DAGVTQSPTHLIKTRGQQVTLRCSPISGHKSVSWYQQVLGQGPQFIFQYYEKEERGRGNFPDRFSARQFPNYSSELNVNALLLGDSALYLCASSLDPVDRGTKNIQYFGAGTRLSVL.

The V call is TRBV4-1, the J call TRBJ1-1; D perhaps matches TRBD1 (5 bases). Germline V gene lookup returns CDR1 MGHRA and CDR2 YSYEKL. CDR3 size: 14 residues. The V and J ends lost 7 bases and 6 bases respectively, with 18 bases between them. The CDR3 DNA reads as TGCGCCAGCAACCCCAATCAGGGCAGCCCTGAAGCTTTCTTT. Residues: CASNPNQGSPEAFF.

This rearrangement joins TRBV6-1 to TRBJ1-3; D not resolved. The CDR3 loop spans 13 amino acids. V was cut by 6 bases and J by 0 bases, with 6 bases left in between. Germline values: CDR1 MNHNS, CDR2 SASEGT. The DNA for the CDR3 is TGTGCCAGCAGACACAGCTCTGGAAACACCATATATTTT. Its translation is CASRHSSGNTIYF.

The V and J genes are TRBV27 and TRBJ2-3; TRBD2 might be the D (5 bases). V was clipped by 6 bases and J by 3 bases, with 16 bases between them. CDR1 and CDR2 from the germline V gene are MNHEY and SMNVEV (reference sequence). The CDR3 runs 15 residues. The CDR3 is CASSPTRTPTDTQYF. CDR3 bases: TGTGCCAGCAGCCCTACCCGGACTCCTACAGATACGCAGTATTTT.

This chain joins TRBV19 and TRBJ1-6, with TRBD1 as a possible D gene (5 bases). Germline CDR1 LNHDA, CDR2 SQIVND (reference sequence). The CDR3 has 13 amino acids. V was trimmed by 6 bases and J by 7 bases, leaving 10 bases between them. The DNA of the CDR3 is TGTGCCAGTAGAAGACAGCTAAATTCACCCCTCCACTTT. Amino acids: CASRRQLNSPLHF. The complete variable domain, with remaining parts taken from reference TRBV19 and TRBJ1-6, reads DGGITQSPKYLFRKEGQNVTLSCEQNLNHDAMYWYRQDPGQGLRLIYYSQIVNDFQKGDIAEGYSVSREKKESFPLTVTSAQKNPTAFYLCASRRQLNSPLHFGNGTRLTVT.

The chain combines TRBV5-1 with TRBJ1-2, with 8 positions matching TRBD1. V dropped 0 bases and J dropped 4; count of bases not matched to a gene: 5. The CDR3 is 15 amino acids. CDR1 SGHRS and CDR2 YFSETQ come from the germline V gene. The CDR3 sequence: CASSLDGQGGYGYTF. The CDR3 DNA reads TGCGCCAGCAGCTTGGATGGACAGGGCGGCTATGGCTACACCTTC.

The gene calls are TRBV5-1 and TRBJ1-1, with D unclear. Germline V CDR1 and CDR2: SGHRS, YFSETQ. The CDR3 totals 15 residues. V was cut by 4 bases and J by 4 bases, with 17 bases left in between. Here the CDR3 DNA reads TGCGCCAGCAGCCTGGTGCCAGGAAACCCCACTGAAGCTTTCTTT. This sequence encodes CASSLVPGNPTEAFF.

This chain joins TRBV6-1 and TRBJ2-3; 10 bases map to TRBD1. The germline CDR1 and CDR2 sequences are MNHNS and SASEGT. CDR3 length equals 14 residues. The V gene end was trimmed by 6 bases and the J gene end by 7 bases; junction bases not matched to a gene: 7. The CDR3, as DNA: TGTGCCAGCAGCCGGGACAGGGGAGCCAATACGCAGTATTTT. Its protein is CASSRDRGANTQYF.

The chain combines TRBV12-5 with TRBJ2-3; TRBD1 is a possible D gene (6 bases). The germline V gene encodes CDR1 LGHNT and CDR2 FRNRAP. V lost 1 base and J 4 bases, leaving 9 bases between the germline ends. The CDR3 loop spans 14 amino acids. This CDR3 reads CASGLGQVSDTQYF. The CDR3, as DNA: TGTGCTAGTGGTTTGGGACAGGTTTCAGATACGCAGTATTTT.

The genes are TRBV5-4 and TRBJ2-7; possible D gene TRBD1, 5 bases. Germline V CDR1 and CDR2: SGHNT, YYREEE (reference sequence). Trimming cost V 1 base and J 7 bases, with 18 bases left between them. The CDR3 runs 15 residues. This chain's CDR3 is CASSLRSPRASEQYF. In DNA form, the CDR3 reads TGTGCCAGCAGCTTGAGGTCCCCCAGGGCGTCTGAGCAGTACTTC.

This clone was picked up a small number of times. The chain uses TRBV5-5 and TRBJ2-7; perhaps TRBD2 as D (6 bases). The CDR3 spans 12 residues. Germline assignment: CDR1 SGHKS and CDR2 YYEKEE (reference sequence). Deletions cut 0 bases from V and 5 bases from J, with 6 bases between. The CDR3 is CASSLAGDEQYF. CDR3 nucleotide sequence: TGTGCCAGCAGCTTGGCGGGGGACGAGCAGTACTTC.

The V and J genes are TRBV19 and TRBJ1-5; a weak D match, TRBD1 (6 bases). The germline V gene has CDR1 LNHDA and CDR2 SQIVND (reference sequence). Deletions cut 6 bases from V and 7 bases from J, with 22 bases between. CDR3 length equals 16 residues. The CDR3 bases are TGTGCCAGTAGCCTATTAAGAGGGCAGGGGCGCCAGCCCCAGCATTTT. Translating gives CASSLLRGQGRQPQHF.

V and J are TRBV5-1 and TRBJ2-2; no firm D call. The germline V gene has CDR1 SGHRS and CDR2 YFSETQ. V was pared by 4 bases and J by 1 base, with 11 bases between. The CDR3 is 15 residues long. The CDR3 DNA reads TGCGCCAGCAGCCCCCACACGGGGAACACCGGGGAGCTGTTTTTT. This translates into CASSPHTGNTGELFF. Combining the CDR3 with reference TRBV5-1 and TRBJ2-2 gives the whole variable domain KAGVTQTPRYLIKTRGQQVTLSCSPISGHRSVSWYQQTPGQGLQFLFEYFSETQRNKGNFPGRFSGRQFSNSRSEMNVSTLELGDSALYLCASSPHTGNTGELFFGEGSRLTVL.

This chain connects TRBV6-1 to TRBJ1-1; 9 bases align to TRBD1. CDR1 MNHNS and CDR2 SASEGT come from the germline V gene. Trimming at V came to 4 bases and at J to 7 bases, leaving 13 bases not matched to a gene. This CDR3 region has 16 residues. CDR3 sequence reads: CASSGSGQGKEVEAFF. In DNA form, the CDR3 reads TGTGCCAGCAGTGGCTCAGGACAGGGGAAAGAAGTTGAAGCTTTCTTT.